This TCR beta chain was identified during a study of blood T cell repertoires in COVID-19. Study information: Sample material is recorded as cDNA or gDNA derived from T cells, B-cell-depleted T cells, or PBMCs.

This clone was seen only a few times. Germline trimming cut 4 bases from V and 4 bases from J; bases unmatched to any gene: 13. This CDR3 is 17 amino acids long. Per the germline V gene, CDR1 is MDHEN and CDR2 is SYDVKM. Generated by immunoSEQ multiplex PCR, the TCRdb table keeps only in-frame clones and is missing some. The data show tens of thousands of clones, with 91% seen just once and under 3% held by the top ten. This receptor was taken from a man between 60 and 75 years old with acute or convalescent COVID-19. This chain connects TRBV28 to TRBJ2-3, with TRBD2 matching over 8 bases. Sequenced sample: peripheral blood. DNA of the CDR3: TGTGCCAGCAGTTCCACAACGGGACTAGTGGATTCAGATACGCAGTATTTT. Protein sequence: CASSSTTGLVDSDTQYF.